The rows below give T cell receptor beta chains drawn from one sample of a study of cytomegalovirus exposure and HLA in healthy donors. Measured with immunoSEQ multiplex PCR; TCRdb has only the in-frame clones, and not every one. The sample includes about 74,000 clones, around 95% of them seen just once. The sample was PBMCs. The receptors were gathered from a woman younger than 30 in good health and CMV-seropositive. CDR3s include the opening cysteine and the closing phenylalanine or tryptophan. D genes are given only for firm matches. Size values are once, few and many counts, or a class for expanded clones, and some rows have none.

size: NA
V: TRBV4-1
D: NA
J: TRBJ1-4
DNA: TGCGCCAGCAGCCAGGAGGGGCGGGCAGGCACTAATGAAAAACTGTTTTTT
CDR3: CASSQEGRAGTNEKLFF

size: NA
V: TRBV11-2
D: NA
J: TRBJ2-7
DNA: TGTGCCAGCAGCTTAGATGGGGCGGAGACCTATTACGAGCAGTACTTC
CDR3: CASSLDGAETYYEQYF

size: NA
V: TRBV18
D: NA
J: TRBJ2-6
DNA: TGTGCCAGCTCACGTGTTTTTCAGGGGATCCGGGCCAACGTCCTGACTTTC
CDR3: CASSRVFQGIRANVLTF

size: NA
V: TRBV5-1
D: TRBD2
J: TRBJ2-7
DNA: TGCGCCAGCAGCTTGTTAGGCGGGGGGAACTACGAGCAGTACTTC
CDR3: CASSLLGGGNYEQYF

size: few
V: TRBV18
D: TRBD1
J: TRBJ2-2
DNA: TGTGCCAGCTCACCACGACAGGGGAGTAACACCGGGGAGCTGTTTTTT
CDR3: CASSPRQGSNTGELFF

size: NA
V: TRBV27
D: TRBD1
J: TRBJ1-2
DNA: TGTGCCAGCAGAGAGAGGGGGCGGGTCTATGGCTACACCTTC
CDR3: CASRERGRVYGYTF

size: NA
V: TRBV5-8
D: TRBD2
J: TRBJ2-7
DNA: TGTGCCAGCAGTCTCTCCCTAGCGGGAGAAGAAAACGAGCAGTACTTC
CDR3: CASSLSLAGEENEQYF

size: NA
V: TRBV4-3
D: NA
J: TRBJ2-7
DNA: TGCGCCAGCAGCCAAGATTGGGGAGGGGGGCGCCTGTACGAGCAGTACTTC
CDR3: CASSQDWGGGRLYEQYF

size: few
V: TRBV6-5
D: TRBD1
J: TRBJ1-1
DNA: TGTGCCAGCAGCCCCTGGACAGGGAACACTGAAGCTTTCTTT
CDR3: CASSPWTGNTEAFF

size: NA
V: TRBV5-4
D: TRBD1
J: TRBJ1-2
DNA: TGTGCCAGCAGCCACGGGGACAGGGAGAACTATGGCTACACCTTC
CDR3: CASSHGDRENYGYTF

size: NA
V: TRBV27
D: TRBD1
J: TRBJ2-7
DNA: TGTGCCAGCAGTTCAAAGCCGGGACAGGGGTACGAGCAGTACTTC
CDR3: CASSSKPGQGYEQYF

size: NA
V: TRBV6-1
D: NA
J: TRBJ2-5
DNA: TGTGCCAGCAGTGAATTTGACAGGGCGGGACAAGAGACCCAGTACTTC
CDR3: CASSEFDRAGQETQYF

size: NA
V: TRBV6-5
D: NA
J: TRBJ1-1
DNA: TGTGCCAGCAGTTACTCGAGGGGGAAGCTTACTGAAGCTTTCTTT
CDR3: CASSYSRGKLTEAFF

size: once
V: TRBV14
D: NA
J: TRBJ1-2
DNA: TGTGCCAGCAGCCAAGATTGGTCGAGTCACTATGGCTACACCTTC
CDR3: CASSQDWSSHYGYTF

size: NA
V: TRBV11-2
D: NA
J: TRBJ1-2
DNA: TGTGCCAGCAGCCCCCCGGGGAGGGGGGCGCAAAGCTATGGCTACACCTTC
CDR3: CASSPPGRGAQSYGYTF